These T cell receptor beta chains were read from a single sample in a study of cytomegalovirus exposure and HLA in healthy donors. Method: immunoSEQ multiplex PCR; TCRdb's copy keeps in-frame clones and lacks some. The sample has 150,000 to 200,000 clones, 86% seen once. The sequenced sample consisted of PBMCs. The receptor source for this set is a woman between 18 and 29 years old in good health and CMV-seronegative. CDR3s include the opening cysteine and the closing phenylalanine or tryptophan. Fields, in order: J gene, clone size, V gene, D gene, CDR3 protein. The D gene is left open where the match is weak. Some rows have no size entry. The others give once, few or many, or a class for an expanded clone.

J gene: TRBJ2-3
clone size: .
V gene: TRBV5-4
D gene: .
CDR3 protein: CASSHPGDTQYF

J gene: TRBJ1-1
clone size: .
V gene: TRBV15
D gene: .
CDR3 protein: CATSRVLTVAMEAFF

J gene: TRBJ2-7
clone size: .
V gene: TRBV5-4
D gene: TRBD1
CDR3 protein: CASSSSGTGNYEQYF

J gene: TRBJ1-2
clone size: .
V gene: TRBV5-1
D gene: .
CDR3 protein: CASSLDRVGYTF

J gene: TRBJ2-2
clone size: .
V gene: TRBV19
D gene: .
CDR3 protein: CASSISQNTGELFF

J gene: TRBJ2-2
clone size: .
V gene: TRBV6-4
D gene: .
CDR3 protein: CASSTGEAGELFF

J gene: TRBJ2-5
clone size: .
V gene: TRBV4-1
D gene: TRBD2
CDR3 protein: CASSQDLGGRASGGEETQYF

J gene: TRBJ2-1
clone size: .
V gene: TRBV11-2
D gene: TRBD1
CDR3 protein: CASSLETGGPYNEQFF

J gene: TRBJ2-3
clone size: .
V gene: TRBV9
D gene: .
CDR3 protein: CASSGAPGDTQYF

J gene: TRBJ1-2
clone size: .
V gene: TRBV29-1
D gene: TRBD1
CDR3 protein: CSVPQGFYGYTF

J gene: TRBJ1-4
clone size: .
V gene: TRBV4-1
D gene: .
CDR3 protein: CASSQGPGTLTNEKLFF

J gene: TRBJ2-7
clone size: few
V gene: TRBV5-8
D gene: .
CDR3 protein: CASSLPSYEQYF

J gene: TRBJ2-5
clone size: .
V gene: TRBV4-1
D gene: .
CDR3 protein: CASSQVAGQETQYF

J gene: TRBJ2-1
clone size: .
V gene: TRBV7-9
D gene: .
CDR3 protein: CASSLDRGINEQFF

J gene: TRBJ1-1
clone size: .
V gene: TRBV30
D gene: TRBD1
CDR3 protein: CAWSGFDPGQAAFF

J gene: TRBJ2-3
clone size: .
V gene: TRBV7-6
D gene: TRBD2
CDR3 protein: CASSLRASGSTDTQYF

J gene: TRBJ2-3
clone size: .
V gene: TRBV7-6
D gene: .
CDR3 protein: CASSLGRLTMSTDTQYF

J gene: TRBJ1-1
clone size: .
V gene: TRBV7-9
D gene: TRBD1
CDR3 protein: CASSLGTGSTEAFF

J gene: TRBJ2-3
clone size: .
V gene: TRBV18
D gene: .
CDR3 protein: CASSRSAPMGATSTDTQYF

J gene: TRBJ2-2
clone size: .
V gene: TRBV10-1
D gene: TRBD2
CDR3 protein: CASSHSGGANTGELFF

J gene: TRBJ2-3
clone size: .
V gene: TRBV14
D gene: .
CDR3 protein: CASSQGVVSGRGTQYF

J gene: TRBJ2-7
clone size: .
V gene: TRBV27
D gene: .
CDR3 protein: CASSFSRVYEQYF

J gene: TRBJ2-3
clone size: .
V gene: TRBV7-9
D gene: TRBD2
CDR3 protein: CASSTGSGDTDTQYF

J gene: TRBJ1-1
clone size: .
V gene: TRBV2
D gene: .
CDR3 protein: CASSRVNTEAFF

J gene: TRBJ2-7
clone size: .
V gene: TRBV4-2
D gene: TRBD1
CDR3 protein: CASSQDRQGKDEQYF

J gene: TRBJ2-7
clone size: .
V gene: TRBV4-1
D gene: .
CDR3 protein: CASSQGPGSYEQYF

J gene: TRBJ2-3
clone size: .
V gene: TRBV9
D gene: .
CDR3 protein: CASSVDMSLGTTDTQYF

J gene: TRBJ2-2
clone size: once
V gene: TRBV27
D gene: .
CDR3 protein: CASSFGIGELFF

J gene: TRBJ2-7
clone size: .
V gene: TRBV4-1
D gene: TRBD1
CDR3 protein: CASSQVGTGGEEQYF

J gene: TRBJ1-1
clone size: .
V gene: TRBV7-3
D gene: TRBD1
CDR3 protein: CASSPGQGAEAFF

J gene: TRBJ2-3
clone size: .
V gene: TRBV6-1
D gene: TRBD1
CDR3 protein: CASRSTGGPTDTQYF

J gene: TRBJ2-3
clone size: .
V gene: TRBV2
D gene: TRBD2
CDR3 protein: CASSERSGRADTQYF

J gene: TRBJ1-2
clone size: .
V gene: TRBV5-1
D gene: TRBD1
CDR3 protein: CASSLGQGADGYTF

J gene: TRBJ2-7
clone size: .
V gene: TRBV2
D gene: .
CDR3 protein: CASTQPQAAYYEQYF

J gene: TRBJ2-7
clone size: once
V gene: TRBV5-1
D gene: TRBD1
CDR3 protein: CASSTRQGGWYEQYF

J gene: TRBJ1-5
clone size: .
V gene: TRBV2
D gene: .
CDR3 protein: CASTQGISNQPQHF

J gene: TRBJ1-5
clone size: .
V gene: TRBV13
D gene: .
CDR3 protein: CASSEGPSQPQHF

J gene: TRBJ1-1
clone size: few
V gene: TRBV25-1
D gene: .
CDR3 protein: CASSPGEGEAFF

J gene: TRBJ1-2
clone size: few
V gene: TRBV30
D gene: .
CDR3 protein: CAWRGGGRLYGYTF

J gene: TRBJ2-5
clone size: .
V gene: TRBV9
D gene: .
CDR3 protein: CASSVGGGVETQYF

J gene: TRBJ1-5
clone size: .
V gene: TRBV4-1
D gene: TRBD1
CDR3 protein: CASSQEQGAGNQPQHF

J gene: TRBJ2-5
clone size: .
V gene: TRBV7-9
D gene: TRBD1
CDR3 protein: CASSQDRRETQYF

J gene: TRBJ2-5
clone size: .
V gene: TRBV9
D gene: .
CDR3 protein: CASSVAGGRGETQYF

J gene: TRBJ2-1
clone size: many
V gene: TRBV18
D gene: TRBD2
CDR3 protein: CASSPLAGGWNEQFF

J gene: TRBJ2-6
clone size: .
V gene: TRBV5-4
D gene: .
CDR3 protein: CASSLDGANVLTF

J gene: TRBJ2-1
clone size: .
V gene: TRBV27
D gene: TRBD2
CDR3 protein: CAIGGTSDAPYNEQFF

J gene: TRBJ1-3
clone size: .
V gene: TRBV5-4
D gene: .
CDR3 protein: CASSLQGLAGNTIYF

J gene: TRBJ2-5
clone size: .
V gene: TRBV5-4
D gene: TRBD2
CDR3 protein: CASSLGTSGTQETQYF

J gene: TRBJ1-1
clone size: .
V gene: TRBV14
D gene: TRBD1
CDR3 protein: CASSRGQGITEAFF

J gene: TRBJ2-5
clone size: once
V gene: TRBV5-4
D gene: TRBD2
CDR3 protein: CASSGGVTETQYF

J gene: TRBJ1-5
clone size: .
V gene: TRBV4-1
D gene: TRBD1
CDR3 protein: CASSLRTGSGNQPQHF